This T cell receptor (beta chain) was captured by sequencing in a study of blood T cell repertoires in COVID-19. Study context: Specimens from acute and convalescent COVID-19 originated in the United States, Italy and Spain. Sources were T cells, B-cell-depleted T cells, or PBMCs; the material itself was cDNA or gDNA.

A single count supports this clone. The CDR3 consists of 13 residues. Germline V lookup: CDR1 SSHAT, CDR2 FNYEAQ (reference sequence). V was pared by 4 bases and J by 11 bases, with 17 bases between. How the authors handled the data: Estimated nucleated cell counts came from reference gene primer amplification. The table came from immunoSEQ multiplex PCR; TCRdb's copy has only in-frame clones and leaves some out. Clone size and the V and J calls come from that table; the DNA yielded D and trimming. The repertoire holds roughly 74,000 clones, with about 86% as singletons. Sequencing was done on a sample of peripheral blood. The sequence derives from an elderly woman with active or convalescent COVID-19. V and J are TRBV7-7 and TRBJ1-1; tentatively, D is TRBD1 (6 bases). CDR3 residues: CASSSTRGGEAFF. The CDR3 nucleotides read TGTGCCAGCAGCTCAACCAGGGGTGGTGAGGCTTTCTTT.